The clone carrying this T cell receptor (beta chain) was recorded only once. This specimen belongs to a study of CD8+ T cells in alopecia areata. Unmatched junction bases numbered 12, after V lost 5 bases and J lost 10 bases. The germline CDR1 and CDR2 sequences are SGHTA and FQGNSA. The CDR3 runs 17 residues. RNA extraction and reverse transcription yielded cDNA as sequencing template. Repertoires were generated with immunoSEQ multiplex PCR, while TCRdb's copy carries only in-frame clones and drops some. The data contain 210,000 or so clones, more than 60% of them singletons. The treatment is: oral pan-JAK inhibitor, 5-10 mg twice daily.

Specimen: CD4+ T cells sorted from blood, collected around week 44, from a patient treated with tofacitinib. The chain recombines TRBV7-2 with TRBJ2-1; 15 nucleotides align to TRBD2. This TCR was recovered from a human donor with alopecia areata. This chain's CDR3 is CASSRAPGTSGGIEQFF. CDR3 DNA sequence: TGTGCCAGCAGCAGAGCCCCCGGGACTAGCGGGGGGATAGAGCAGTTCTTC.